The T cell receptor (beta chain) under discussion was sequenced for a study of cytomegalovirus exposure and HLA in healthy donors. Study-level findings and limits: Equally common other TCR beta chains were less clonally expanded than HLA-associated ones, a later analysis found. In a later analysis, HLA-C alleles had the fewest associated TCRs, DRB1 alleles the most. In a later analysis, at a false discovery rate of 0.05, about 15,000 TCR beta sequences were associated with HLA alleles.

PCR used 60 Vbeta primers and 13 Jbeta primers. TCRdb keeps only in-frame clones here, not all; method: immunoSEQ multiplex PCR. This table has approximately 160,000 clones, around 78% appearing once. CDR3 length: 15 amino acids. The ends were cut back, 10 bases at V and 5 bases at J, with 20 bases in the middle. The germline CDR1 and CDR2 sequences are MNHEY and SVGAGI. This clone has more than one count but fewer than ten. Its specificity is not known. Sequencing used PBMCs. This receptor was identified in a man aged 35-49 years in good health and CMV-seronegative. The chain links TRBV6-5 to TRBJ2-2, with a tentative D call TRBD2 (5 bases). The CDR3 sequence: CATEAMGRVTGELFF. As DNA, the CDR3 is TGTGCCACGGAGGCCATGGGAAGGGTAACCGGGGAGCTGTTTTTT.